A single sample gave rise to the 29 T cell receptor beta chains below, sequenced in a study of CD8+CD57+ T cells in acquired aplastic anemia. TCR beta VDJ combinations and CDR3 sequences were profiled from genomic DNA. TCRdb processed the reads anew with MiXCR; each CDR3 protein has one entry. The repertoire holds some 170,000 distinct CDR3 sequences, with about 45% as singletons. Sequencing involved patients with CD8+CD57+ cell expansion previously shown by flow cytometry. Sample: sorted CD4+, CD8+, or CD8+CD57+ T cells (not recorded which) from PBMCs. Every receptor here comes from a human donor with aplastic anemia.

As for this clonotype: A junction boundary mismatches the germline segment, possibly from a read error. The chain carries TRBV10-3 and TRBJ2-7; 7 bases are a match to TRBD1. This CDR3 has 16 residues. Germline CDR1 reads ENHRY; CDR2 reads SYGVKD. The CDR3 DNA reads as TGTGCCAGCAGTTACTCGAGTAGGGGGCTCCCCTACGAGCAGTACTTC. As protein: CASSYSSRGLPYEQYF.

V gene TRBV10-3 combines with J gene TRBJ2-1, with 7 bases matching TRBD1. V shed 6 bases, J shed 7 bases, and the junction held 6 bases outside the gene matches. This CDR3 comprises 13 residues. Germline lookup yields CDR1 ENHRY and CDR2 SYGVKD. The CDR3 reads CAISEGQINEQFF. CDR3 coding DNA: TGTGCCATCAGCGAGGGACAGATTAATGAGCAGTTCTTC.

The chain joins TRBV4-2 to TRBJ2-7; D is unresolved. The CDR3 covers 14 residues. The ends were cut back, 1 base at V and 4 bases at J, with 11 bases in the middle. From germline, CDR1 is LGHNA and CDR2 YNFKEQ. The CDR3 spells CASSQGGTGYEQYF. CDR3 coding DNA: TGTGCCAGCAGCCAAGGGGGAACCGGATACGAGCAGTACTTC.

This clonotype was recorded at least ten times. The chain carries TRBV12-3 or TRBV12-4 and TRBJ1-1; possibly TRBD1 for D (6 bases). The CDR3 has 16 amino acids. Between the trimmed V and J ends, which lost 5 bases and 1 base, there was a span of 17 bases. This chain's CDR3 is CASSPGLQGGNTEAFF. The CDR3 DNA is TGTGCCAGCAGTCCCGGGCTACAGGGCGGGAACACTGAAGCTTTCTTT.

The V gene is TRBV2, the J gene TRBJ2-5; the D is unclear. Germline V gene data show CDR1 as SNHLY and CDR2 as FYNNEI. V was shortened by 5 bases and J by 4 bases, with 11 bases between the two germline ends. The CDR3 runs to 13 residues. CDR3 region: CASSLGIGETQYF. CDR3 bases: TGTGCCAGCAGTCTGGGGATTGGAGAGACCCAGTACTTC.

Notes on this clonotype: A much larger clonotype is one base distant, so this may be a read error. The CDR3 DNA reads TGCAGTGCTAGTTCTCCCTGGCGGGACGCCAATGAGCAGTTCTTC. Protein: CSASSPWRDANEQFF. J is TRBJ2-1 and V is TRBV20-1; a possible D gene is TRBD2 (6 bases). V gave up 3 bases and J gave up 6 bases, with 18 bases separating them. The CDR3 runs to 15 residues. Germline values: CDR1 DFQATT, CDR2 SNEGSKA (reference sequence).

Worth noting for this clonotype: A much larger clone differs by one base, so this may be a read error. No conserved phenylalanine or tryptophan is present at the end of the CDR3, so a read error is the likely explanation. The rearrangement links TRBV14 to TRBJ2-1; 7 bases map to TRBD1. Germline V gives CDR1 SGHDN, CDR2 FVKESK. This CDR3 region has 14 residues. With V trimmed by 2 bases and J by 10 bases, 8 bases remained unmatched. The CDR3 sequence is CASSQLLQGKEQFL. The CDR3 DNA sequence: TGTGCCAGCAGCCAATTGCTACAGGGGAAAGAGCAGTTCCTC.

This clonotype was picked up many times. The chain carries TRBV6-5 and TRBJ1-2; 9 bases are shared with TRBD1. CDR3 size: 15 residues. V shed 2 bases and J 4 bases; nucleotides not matched to a gene: 5. In germline, CDR1 is MNHEY, CDR2 SVGAGI. The CDR3 protein is CASSYVDRGPYGYTF. The CDR3 DNA follows: TGTGCCAGCAGTTACGTGGACAGGGGCCCCTATGGCTACACCTTC.

This clonotype was counted many times. The CDR3 DNA follows: TGTGCCAGCAGCTATATTCCCGGTGCAGGCAGCACTGAAGCTTTCTTT. Its protein is CASSYIPGAGSTEAFF. The chain carries TRBV6-5 and TRBJ1-1; D not resolved. V lost 6 bases, J lost 4 bases, and 21 bases lay in between. CDR3 length: 16 residues. Germline V CDR1 and CDR2: MNHEY, SVGAGI.

The gene calls are TRBV20-1 and TRBJ1-1; 11 nucleotides line up with TRBD1. The J segment lost 4 bases and the V segment lost 7 bases, leaving 11 bases of the junction unmatched. The CDR3 loop spans 15 amino acids. Looked up from germline, CDR1 is DFQATT and CDR2 is SNEGSKA (reference sequence). The CDR3 loop is CSVRTGGFRGTEAFF. The CDR3 DNA is TGCAGTGTCCGGACAGGGGGCTTCCGAGGCACTGAAGCTTTCTTT.

The chain employs TRBV24-1 and TRBJ1-5; no firm D call. The CDR3 contains 13 residues. Germline CDR1 is KGHDR and CDR2 is SFDVKD. Trimming cost V 7 bases and J 7 bases, with 13 bases left between them. CDR3: CATRGPTGQPQHF. The CDR3 nucleotides read TGTGCCACCAGAGGGCCTACCGGCCAGCCCCAGCATTTT.

The chain recombines TRBV7-9 with TRBJ1-1, with D possibly matching TRBD1 (5 bases). The CDR3 contains 14 residues. Germline loops: CDR1 SEHNR, CDR2 FQNEAQ (reference sequence). The ends were cut back, 1 base at V and 3 bases at J, with 9 bases in the middle. The CDR3 here is CASSLVTGHTEAFF. CDR3 in DNA: TGTGCCAGCAGCTTAGTTACAGGACACACTGAAGCTTTCTTT.

The chain recombines TRBV7-9 with TRBJ2-7, with a tentative D call TRBD1 (5 bases). Trimming cost V 5 bases and J 2 bases, with 10 bases left between them. The CDR3 has 13 residues. Germline loops: CDR1 SEHNR, CDR2 FQNEAQ (reference sequence). As DNA, the CDR3 is TGTGCCAGCAGCCTAAAAGGGGCCTACGAGCAGTACTTC. It codes for CASSLKGAYEQYF.

This chain uses TRBV6-1 with TRBJ1-1; TRBD1 matches at 10 bases. The CDR3 is made up of 13 amino acids. Germline loops: CDR1 MNHNS, CDR2 SASEGT. After removal of 3 bases from V and 8 bases from J, the junction contained 3 bases not matched to a gene. This CDR3 is CASSDLTGGEAFF. DNA of the CDR3: TGTGCCAGCAGTGATTTGACAGGGGGCGAAGCTTTCTTT.

This clonotype was found many times. The chain links TRBV19 to TRBJ1-2; 8 nucleotides align to TRBD1. Germline V gene data show CDR1 as LNHDA and CDR2 as SQIVND (reference sequence). The J segment lost 4 bases and the V segment lost 3 bases, leaving 4 bases of the junction unmatched. The CDR3 contains 14 residues. CDR3 loop: CASSIGQGGYGYTF. CDR3 nucleotides: TGTGCCAGTAGTATCGGACAGGGCGGCTATGGCTACACCTTC. Supplemented by reference TRBV19 and TRBJ1-2, the full variable domain reads DGGITQSPKYLFRKEGQNVTLSCEQNLNHDAMYWYRQDPGQGLRLIYYSQIVNDFQKGDIAEGYSVSREKKESFPLTVTSAQKNPTAFYLCASSIGQGGYGYTFGSGTRLTVV.

In regard to this clonotype: A read error may explain this, as a much larger clone is one base away. The chain links TRBV5-1 to TRBJ2-1; 7 nucleotides line up with TRBD1. Looked up from germline, CDR1 is SGHRS and CDR2 is YFSETQ. The CDR3 consists of 15 residues. CDR3 protein: CASSAYRGSYNGQFF. The CDR3 DNA reads TGCGCCAGCAGCGCCTACAGGGGCTCCTACAATGGGCAGTTCTTC.

The J gene is TRBJ2-1, the V gene TRBV19; D unresolved. Per germline, CDR1 LNHDA and CDR2 SQIVND (reference sequence). The V and J ends lost 3 bases and 1 base respectively, with 7 bases between them. The CDR3 is 14 amino acids. CDR3 sequence reads: CASSIGQSYNEQFF. Here the CDR3 DNA reads TGTGCCAGTAGTATCGGGCAATCCTACAATGAGCAGTTCTTC.

There are many counts of this clonotype. The chain links TRBV29-1 to TRBJ2-5; D is possibly TRBD1 (7 bases). V dropped 4 bases and J dropped 2 bases, with 14 bases sitting between them. The CDR3 sequence is 14 residues long. CDR1 and CDR2 from the germline V gene are SQVTM and ANQGSEA. The CDR3 DNA follows: TGCAGCGTTGGGGGCAGGGGGGAGCAAGAGACCCAGTACTTC. It encodes CSVGGRGEQETQYF.

Turning to this clonotype: A junction end diverges from the germline sequence, so it may reflect a read error. The chain carries TRBV2 and TRBJ2-2, with a possible D match to TRBD2 (5 bases). CDR1 is SNHLY and CDR2 is FYNNEI in the germline V gene. This CDR3 has 16 amino acids. The DNA of the CDR3 is TGTGCCGGCAGTTCCCCGACGGGATCCAACACCGGGGAGCTGTTTTTT. This translates into CAGSSPTGSNTGELFF.

There are a few counts of this clonotype. The chain combines TRBV6-5 with TRBJ1-1, with D possibly TRBD1 on 6 matching bases. V was clipped by 2 bases and J by 0 bases, with 19 bases between them. This CDR3 region has 18 residues. CDR1 and CDR2 (germline): MNHEY, SVGAGI. CDR3 residues: CASSYHRRAGALNTEAFF. CDR3 nucleotide sequence: TGTGCCAGCAGTTACCACCGCCGGGCAGGGGCCTTGAACACTGAAGCTTTCTTT.

The chain uses TRBV10-1 and TRBJ2-7; D tentatively reads TRBD1 or TRBD2 (5 bases each). CDR3 length: 15 residues. The ends were cut back, 7 bases at V and 4 bases at J, with 20 bases in the middle. Germline-derived CDR1 and CDR2 are WNHNN and SYGVQD (reference sequence). For the CDR3, the DNA is TGCGCCAGCACCTCCTCCCTGGGGGTCTGGTACGAGCAGTACTTC. Its translation is CASTSSLGVWYEQYF.

CDR3 amino acids: CSARRTGDNNSPLHF. Here the CDR3 DNA reads TGCAGTGCTAGACGGACAGGGGATAATAATTCACCCCTCCACTTT. The V gene is TRBV20-1, the J gene TRBJ1-6; TRBD1 matches at 9 bases. V was pared by 2 bases and J by 5 bases, with 4 bases of the junction left unmatched. CDR3 size: 15 residues. Looked up from germline, CDR1 is DFQATT and CDR2 is SNEGSKA (reference sequence).

This clonotype was detected once. One junction end disagrees with the germline gene, perhaps due to a read error. The chain carries TRBV7-7 and TRBJ2-1; D might be TRBD1 (5 bases). Germline CDR1 is SSHAT and CDR2 is FNYEAQ (reference sequence). This CDR3 comprises 15 residues. The CDR3 here is CASSLGRAAYNEQFF. The CDR3 coding sequence is TGTGCTAGCAGCTTAGGCAGGGCTGCCTACAATGAGCAGTTCTTC. Variable domain in full (rest from reference TRBV7-7 and TRBJ2-1): GAGVSQSPRYKVTKRGQDVTLRCDPISSHATLYWYQQALGQGPEFLTYFNYEAQPDKSGLPSDRFSAERPEGSISTLTIQRTEQRDSAMYRCASSLGRAAYNEQFFGPGTRLTVL.

This clonotype was picked up one time. The chain uses TRBV7-3 and TRBJ2-2, with 8 bases that match TRBD2. This CDR3 region has 14 residues. Germline CDR1 and CDR2: SGHTA and FQGTGA. Germline trimming cut 2 bases from V and 7 bases from J; bases unmatched to any gene: 3. Here the CDR3 reads CASSLWGLDGELFF. Here the CDR3 DNA reads TGTGCCAGCAGCTTATGGGGACTAGACGGGGAGCTGTTTTTT.

The rearrangement links TRBV10-3 to TRBJ2-3; possibly TRBD2 for D (6 bases). This CDR3 contains 15 residues. V lost 4 bases and J 6 bases, leaving 17 bases between the germline ends. Germline V gene data show CDR1 as ENHRY and CDR2 as SYGVKD. For the CDR3, the DNA is TGTGCCATCAGTGGGTCAGGCGGGAACGGGGATACGCAGTATTTT. The encoded protein is CAISGSGGNGDTQYF.

With respect to this clonotype: It may be a read error: a sequence one base away is much more abundant. The chain is built from TRBV6-5 and TRBJ2-3; 7 bases are shared with TRBD2. Germline lookup yields CDR1 MNHEY and CDR2 SVGAGI. CDR3 length: 16 residues. V shed 2 bases, J shed 0 bases, and the junction held 5 bases outside the gene matches. DNA of the CDR3: TGTGCCAGCAGTTACGGGAGGGGCAGGAGCACAGATACGCAGTATTTT. Translating it yields CASSYGRGRSTDTQYF.

This clonotype was detected ten times or more. This chain uses TRBV4-1 with TRBJ2-1; possible D gene TRBD1, 6 bases. CDR1 and CDR2 from the germline V gene are MGHRA and YSYEKL. V was cut by 0 bases and J by 9 bases, with 18 bases left in between. The CDR3 sequence is 16 residues long. This CDR3 is CASSQEGQELGGEQFF. CDR3 bases: TGCGCCAGCAGCCAAGAGGGTCAGGAGTTAGGGGGTGAGCAGTTCTTC.

The J gene is TRBJ2-7, the V gene TRBV2; D is perhaps TRBD2 (5 bases). V was pared by 3 bases and J by 2 bases, with 14 bases between. CDR3 size: 15 residues. The germline CDR1 and CDR2 sequences are SNHLY and FYNNEI. In DNA, the CDR3 is TGTGCCAGCAGTGACCCTGGGCAGACTACCTACGAGCAGTACTTC. This sequence encodes CASSDPGQTTYEQYF.

CDR3 region: CASSESVSGGNEQFF. The CDR3 nucleotides read TGCGCCAGCAGTGAGTCGGTATCGGGGGGCAATGAGCAGTTCTTC. The chain uses TRBV10-1 and TRBJ2-1, with 7 bases matching TRBD2. CDR1 is WNHNN, CDR2 SYGVQD, per germline (reference sequence). V lost 0 bases to trimming and J lost 6 bases; unmatched junction nucleotides: 5. This CDR3 spans 15 amino acids.